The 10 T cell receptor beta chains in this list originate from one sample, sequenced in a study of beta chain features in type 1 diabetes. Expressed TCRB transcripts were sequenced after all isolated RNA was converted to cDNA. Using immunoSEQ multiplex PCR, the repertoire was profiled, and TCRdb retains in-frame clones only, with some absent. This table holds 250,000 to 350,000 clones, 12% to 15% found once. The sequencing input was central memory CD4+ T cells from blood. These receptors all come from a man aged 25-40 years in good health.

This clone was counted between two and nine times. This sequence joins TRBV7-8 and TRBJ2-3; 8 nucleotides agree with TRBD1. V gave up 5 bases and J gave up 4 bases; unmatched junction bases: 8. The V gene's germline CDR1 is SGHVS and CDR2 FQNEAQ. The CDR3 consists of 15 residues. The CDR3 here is CASSDGTGQADTQYF. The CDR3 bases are TGTGCCAGCAGCGATGGGACAGGTCAGGCAGATACGCAGTATTTT.

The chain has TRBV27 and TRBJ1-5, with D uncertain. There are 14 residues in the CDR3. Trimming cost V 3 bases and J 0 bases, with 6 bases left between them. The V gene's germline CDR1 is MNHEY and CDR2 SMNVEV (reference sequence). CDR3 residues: CASSFSYSNQPQHF. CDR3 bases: TGTGCCAGCAGTTTTTCATATAGCAATCAGCCCCAGCATTTT.

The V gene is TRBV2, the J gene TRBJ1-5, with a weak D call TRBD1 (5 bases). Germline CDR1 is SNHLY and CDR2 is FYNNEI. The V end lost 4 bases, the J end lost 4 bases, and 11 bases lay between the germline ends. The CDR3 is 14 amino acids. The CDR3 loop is CASSGDLGNQPQHF. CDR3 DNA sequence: TGTGCCAGCAGTGGGGACTTGGGTAATCAGCCCCAGCATTTT.

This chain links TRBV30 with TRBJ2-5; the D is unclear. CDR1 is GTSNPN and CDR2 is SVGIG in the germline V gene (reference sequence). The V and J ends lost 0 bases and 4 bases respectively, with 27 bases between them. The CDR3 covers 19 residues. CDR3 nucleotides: TGTGCCTGGAGTGTACATTCCCTCCGTTCGGTGGGATTCGGAGAGACCCAGTACTTC. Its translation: CAWSVHSLRSVGFGETQYF.

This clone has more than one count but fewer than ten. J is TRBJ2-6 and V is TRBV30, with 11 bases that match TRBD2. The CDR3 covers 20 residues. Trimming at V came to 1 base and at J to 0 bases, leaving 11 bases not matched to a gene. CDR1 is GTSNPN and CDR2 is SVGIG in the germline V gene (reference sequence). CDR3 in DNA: TGTGCCTGGAGTGCGAGAGCTCGACTAGCGGGATACTCTGGGGCCAACGTCCTGACTTTC. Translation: CAWSARARLAGYSGANVLTF.

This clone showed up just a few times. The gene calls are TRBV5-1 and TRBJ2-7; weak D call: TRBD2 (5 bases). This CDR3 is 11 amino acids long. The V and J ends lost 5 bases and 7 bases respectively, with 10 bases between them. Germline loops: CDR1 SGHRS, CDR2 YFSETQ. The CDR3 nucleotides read TGCGCCAGCAGACTGCGGGTTGAGCAGTACTTC. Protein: CASRLRVEQYF. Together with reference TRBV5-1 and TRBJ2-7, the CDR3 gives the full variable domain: KAGVTQTPRYLIKTRGQQVTLSCSPISGHRSVSWYQQTPGQGLQFLFEYFSETQRNKGNFPGRFSGRQFSNSRSEMNVSTLELGDSALYLCASRLRVEQYFGPGTRLTVT.

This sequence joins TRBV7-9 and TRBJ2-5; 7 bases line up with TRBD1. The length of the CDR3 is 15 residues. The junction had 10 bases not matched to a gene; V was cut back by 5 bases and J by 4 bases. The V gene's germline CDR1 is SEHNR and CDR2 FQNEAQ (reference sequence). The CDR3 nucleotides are TGTGCCAGCAGCCGCACAGACAGGGTCTCAGAGACCCAGTACTTC. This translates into CASSRTDRVSETQYF.

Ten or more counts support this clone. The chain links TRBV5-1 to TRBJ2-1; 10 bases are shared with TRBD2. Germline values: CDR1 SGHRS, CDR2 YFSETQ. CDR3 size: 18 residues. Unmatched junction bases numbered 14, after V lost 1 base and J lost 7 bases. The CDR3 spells CASSLSSGRAQLANEQFF. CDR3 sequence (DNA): TGCGCCAGCAGCTTGTCCAGCGGGAGGGCCCAATTAGCAAATGAGCAGTTCTTC.

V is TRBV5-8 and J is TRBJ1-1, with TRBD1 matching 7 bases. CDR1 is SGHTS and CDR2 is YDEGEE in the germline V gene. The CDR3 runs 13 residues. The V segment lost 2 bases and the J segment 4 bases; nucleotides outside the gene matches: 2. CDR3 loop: CASSFSGGTEAFF. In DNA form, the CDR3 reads TGTGCCAGCAGCTTCTCAGGGGGCACTGAAGCTTTCTTT.

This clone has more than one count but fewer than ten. The CDR3 DNA reads TGTGCCATCCTTACCGGTCACTACACCTTC. Translating it yields CAILTGHYTF. The chain links TRBV11-3 to TRBJ1-2; no definite D call. Germline lookup yields CDR1 SGHNT and CDR2 YENEEA. Trimming pared 10 bases from V and 10 bases from J, leaving 13 bases between. This CDR3 spans 10 amino acids.